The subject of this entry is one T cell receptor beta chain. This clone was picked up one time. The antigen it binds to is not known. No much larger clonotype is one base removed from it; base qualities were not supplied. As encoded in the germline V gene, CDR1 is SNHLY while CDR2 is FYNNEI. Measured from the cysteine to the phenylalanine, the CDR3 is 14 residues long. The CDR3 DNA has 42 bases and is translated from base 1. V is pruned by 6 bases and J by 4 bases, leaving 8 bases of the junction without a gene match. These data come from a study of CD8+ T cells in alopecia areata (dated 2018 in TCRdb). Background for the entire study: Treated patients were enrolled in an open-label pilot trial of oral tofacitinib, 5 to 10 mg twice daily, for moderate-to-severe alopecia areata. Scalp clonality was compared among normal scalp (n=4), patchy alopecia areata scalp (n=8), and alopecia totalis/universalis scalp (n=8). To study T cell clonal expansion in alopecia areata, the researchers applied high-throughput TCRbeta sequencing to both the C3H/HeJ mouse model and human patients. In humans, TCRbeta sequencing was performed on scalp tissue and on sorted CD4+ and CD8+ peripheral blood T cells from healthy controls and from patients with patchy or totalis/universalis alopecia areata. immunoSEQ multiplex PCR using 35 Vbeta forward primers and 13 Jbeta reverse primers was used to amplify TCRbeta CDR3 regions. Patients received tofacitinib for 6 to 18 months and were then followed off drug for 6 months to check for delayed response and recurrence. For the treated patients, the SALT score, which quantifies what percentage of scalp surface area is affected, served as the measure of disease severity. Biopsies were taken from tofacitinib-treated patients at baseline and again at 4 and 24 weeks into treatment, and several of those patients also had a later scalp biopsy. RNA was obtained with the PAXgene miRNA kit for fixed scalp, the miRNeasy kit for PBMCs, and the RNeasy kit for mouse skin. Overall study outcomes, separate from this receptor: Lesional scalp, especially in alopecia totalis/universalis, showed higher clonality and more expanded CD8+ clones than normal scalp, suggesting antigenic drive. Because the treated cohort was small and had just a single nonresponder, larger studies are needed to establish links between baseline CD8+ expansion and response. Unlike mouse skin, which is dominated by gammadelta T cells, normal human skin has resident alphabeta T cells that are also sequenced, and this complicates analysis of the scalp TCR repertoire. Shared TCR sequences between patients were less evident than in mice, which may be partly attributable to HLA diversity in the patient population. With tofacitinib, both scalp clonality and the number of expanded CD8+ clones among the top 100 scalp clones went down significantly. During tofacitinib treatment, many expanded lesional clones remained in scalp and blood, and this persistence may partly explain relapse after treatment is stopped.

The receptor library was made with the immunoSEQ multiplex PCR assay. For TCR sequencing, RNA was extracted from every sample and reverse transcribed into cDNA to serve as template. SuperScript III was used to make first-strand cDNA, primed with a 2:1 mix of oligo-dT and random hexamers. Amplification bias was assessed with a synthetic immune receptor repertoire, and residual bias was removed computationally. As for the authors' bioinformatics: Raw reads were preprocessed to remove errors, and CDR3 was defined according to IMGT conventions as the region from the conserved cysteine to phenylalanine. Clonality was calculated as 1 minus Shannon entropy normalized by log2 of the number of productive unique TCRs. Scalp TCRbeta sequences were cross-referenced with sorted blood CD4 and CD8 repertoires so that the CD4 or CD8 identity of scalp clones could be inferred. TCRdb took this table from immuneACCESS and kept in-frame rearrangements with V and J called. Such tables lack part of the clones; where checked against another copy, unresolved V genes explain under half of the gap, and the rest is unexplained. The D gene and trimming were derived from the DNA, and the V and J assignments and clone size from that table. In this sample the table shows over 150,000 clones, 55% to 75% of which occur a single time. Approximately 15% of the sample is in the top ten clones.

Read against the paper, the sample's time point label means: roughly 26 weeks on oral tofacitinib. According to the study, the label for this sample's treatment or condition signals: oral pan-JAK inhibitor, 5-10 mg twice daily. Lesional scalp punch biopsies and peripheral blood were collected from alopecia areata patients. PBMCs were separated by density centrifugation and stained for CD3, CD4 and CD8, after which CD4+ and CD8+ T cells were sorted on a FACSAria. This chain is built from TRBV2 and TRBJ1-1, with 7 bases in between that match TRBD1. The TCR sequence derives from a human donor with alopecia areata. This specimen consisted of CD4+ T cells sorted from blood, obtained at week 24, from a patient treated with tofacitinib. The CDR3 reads CASSVPPGGTEAFF. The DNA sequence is TGTGCCAGCAGCGTCCCTCCAGGGGGCACTGAAGCTTTCTTT.